This T cell receptor beta chain comes out of a study of blood T cell repertoires in COVID-19. Study details: The United States, Italy and Spain provided the acute and convalescent COVID-19 samples. T cells, B-cell-depleted T cells, or PBMCs supplied cDNA or gDNA.

Authors' analysis steps: Using reference gene primer amplification, nucleated cell counts were estimated. This table comes from immunoSEQ multiplex PCR, and its TCRdb copy is limited to in-frame clones, with some not included. That table gives V, J and clone size, and the DNA gave D and trimming. The sample holds about 120,000 clones; roughly 70% are singletons and the top ten take approximately 0.86%. The CDR3 consists of 15 residues. Trimming took 7 bases from V and 0 from J, leaving 10 bases between them. From germline, CDR1 is SEHNR and CDR2 FQNEAQ (reference sequence). Specimen: peripheral blood. This TCR was recovered from a human donor with acute or convalescent COVID-19. The donor label of this sample is uncertain. This sequence joins TRBV7-9 and TRBJ1-6, with D tentatively TRBD1 (6 bases). CDR3 coding DNA: TGTGCCAGCAACCAGGGGAGCTCCTATAATTCACCCCTCCACTTT. This codes for CASNQGSSYNSPLHF.